Listed here are 11 T cell receptor beta chains from one sample, sequenced in a study of T cell responses to AZD1222 COVID-19 vaccine. The repertoire was sequenced with immunoSEQ multiplex PCR; TCRdb's copy has only in-frame clones and lacks some. The sample consists of about 48,000 clones, 70% to 90% of them appearing once. Sequencing used peripheral blood, obtained 28 days after the second AZD1222 dose. The receptor set was obtained from an adult who received the AZD1222 COVID-19 vaccine.

The chain links TRBV7-2 to TRBJ2-7, with 11 bases lining up with TRBD1. The germline CDR1 and CDR2 sequences are SGHTA and FQGNSA. V lost 5 bases to trimming and J lost 2 bases; unmatched junction nucleotides: 2. The CDR3 is 14 amino acids. CDR3 DNA sequence: TGTGCCAGCAGCCCGGGACAGGGGGCCTACGAGCAGTACTTC. Residues: CASSPGQGAYEQYF.

The genes are TRBV4-1 and TRBJ1-2, with D perhaps TRBD1 (5 bases). Looked up from germline, CDR1 is MGHRA and CDR2 is YSYEKL. The CDR3 is 15 residues long. Trimming pared 1 base from V and 4 bases from J, leaving 13 bases between. CDR3 sequence reads: CASSQAGTGVYGYTF. In nucleotides, the CDR3 is TGCGCCAGCAGCCAAGCCGGTACAGGTGTCTATGGCTACACCTTC.

The chain links TRBV2 to TRBJ2-7, with unresolved D. The V gene's germline CDR1 is SNHLY and CDR2 FYNNEI. This CDR3 has 13 amino acids. V was clipped by 2 bases and J by 2 bases, with 7 bases between them. CDR3 nucleotide sequence: TGTGCCAGCAGTGAAAACACCCCCTACGAGCAGTACTTC. Protein product: CASSENTPYEQYF.

This clone showed up just a few times. The rearrangement joins TRBV28 to TRBJ2-3; 9 bases agree with TRBD2. Looked up from germline, CDR1 is MDHEN and CDR2 is SYDVKM. The CDR3 is 18 amino acids. V lost 5 bases, J lost 2 bases, and 14 bases stayed unmatched. CDR3 sequence: CASSTPYGVAGDTDTQYF. DNA for the CDR3: TGTGCCAGCAGTACCCCCTATGGGGTAGCGGGAGACACAGATACGCAGTATTTT.

V is TRBV9 and J is TRBJ1-2; no clear D. The V end lost 0 bases, the J end lost 6 bases, and 9 bases lay between the germline ends. Germline values: CDR1 SGDLS, CDR2 YYNGEE. This CDR3 has 13 residues. CDR3 sequence reads: CASSVDRDDGYTF. The CDR3 coding sequence is TGTGCCAGCAGCGTAGATAGGGATGATGGCTACACCTTC.

This clone occurred a few times. In nucleotides, the CDR3 is TGTGCCACCAGTGACGTAACGGGGAACTATGGCTACACCTTC. Translated: CATSDVTGNYGYTF. V and J are TRBV24-1 and TRBJ1-2; no firm D call. The V end was cut by 4 bases, the J end by 2 bases, with 10 bases between. This CDR3 is 14 amino acids long. Germline V gives CDR1 KGHDR, CDR2 SFDVKD.

The J gene is TRBJ2-7, the V gene TRBV7-2; tentatively, D is TRBD2 (5 bases). There are 14 residues in the CDR3. Germline V gene sequence: CDR1 SGHTA, CDR2 FQGNSA. Trimming left V 4 bases short and J 2 bases short, with 12 bases between. CDR3 DNA sequence: TGTGCCAGCAGCTCCCAGCGGAGTACCTACGAGCAGTACTTC. The encoded protein is CASSSQRSTYEQYF.

This chain connects TRBV11-3 to TRBJ2-3; a possible D gene is TRBD1 (5 bases). Germline V gene data show CDR1 as SGHNT and CDR2 as YENEEA. This CDR3 is built from 16 residues. V was pared by 1 base and J by 1 base, with 12 bases between. The CDR3 coding sequence is TGTGCCAGCAGCTTAGGCGGCAGGGTGGGCACAGATACGCAGTATTTT. Translating it yields CASSLGGRVGTDTQYF.

This chain connects TRBV28 to TRBJ2-7; weak D call: TRBD1 (5 bases). The V gene's germline CDR1 is MDHEN and CDR2 SYDVKM. The CDR3 is made up of 14 amino acids. V was pared by 6 bases and J by 2 bases, with 14 bases between. The CDR3 reads CASRGAGSTYEQYF. The DNA of the CDR3 is TGTGCCAGCAGGGGCGCAGGGTCGACCTACGAGCAGTACTTC.

The chain couples TRBV19 to TRBJ2-7; the match to TRBD1 covers 8 bases. Germline V gene lookup returns CDR1 LNHDA and CDR2 SQIVND (reference sequence). The CDR3 runs to 17 residues. V trimming: 5 bases; J trimming: 0 bases; junction bases outside the gene matches: 12. The CDR3 protein is CASSLHQDRGSSYEQYF. The CDR3, as DNA: TGTGCCAGTAGTCTACATCAAGACAGGGGATCCTCCTACGAGCAGTACTTC.

The J gene is TRBJ1-5, the V gene TRBV6-5; a possible D gene is TRBD1 (6 bases). V was cut by 2 bases and J by 6 bases, with 17 bases left in between. Germline CDR1 is MNHEY and CDR2 is SVGAGI. The CDR3 contains 16 residues. CDR3 amino acids: CASSYGPGESGQPQHF. CDR3 sequence (DNA): TGTGCCAGCAGTTACGGCCCAGGGGAATCGGGTCAGCCCCAGCATTTT.